This TCR beta chain was obtained from a study of early T cells in non-severe SARS-CoV-2 infection. This clonotype occurred many times. The antigen is unknown. Points from the study as a whole: Private and CD4 specificities were missed by VDJdb matching, skewed to anti-spike CD8.

Attached unique molecular identifiers marked individual cDNA molecules. A single record per CDR3 protein comes from TCRdb applying MiXCR to the 5' RACE reads. Here the sample spans 30,000 to 45,000 distinct CDR3 sequences, approximately 6.3% being singletons. The germline V gene encodes CDR1 MDHEN and CDR2 SYDVKM. After removal of 5 bases from V and 7 bases from J, the junction contained 6 bases not matched to a gene. There are 14 residues in the CDR3. This sequence joins TRBV28 and TRBJ2-1, with 9 nucleotides matching TRBD2. Sequenced: whole blood. This receptor was obtained from an adult who was a healthcare worker with PCR-confirmed SARS-CoV-2 infection or an uninfected control (not recorded which). The CDR3 DNA reads as TGTGCCAGCAGTGCCGCGGGAGGGCTAAATGAGCAGTTCTTC. Protein: CASSAAGGLNEQFF.